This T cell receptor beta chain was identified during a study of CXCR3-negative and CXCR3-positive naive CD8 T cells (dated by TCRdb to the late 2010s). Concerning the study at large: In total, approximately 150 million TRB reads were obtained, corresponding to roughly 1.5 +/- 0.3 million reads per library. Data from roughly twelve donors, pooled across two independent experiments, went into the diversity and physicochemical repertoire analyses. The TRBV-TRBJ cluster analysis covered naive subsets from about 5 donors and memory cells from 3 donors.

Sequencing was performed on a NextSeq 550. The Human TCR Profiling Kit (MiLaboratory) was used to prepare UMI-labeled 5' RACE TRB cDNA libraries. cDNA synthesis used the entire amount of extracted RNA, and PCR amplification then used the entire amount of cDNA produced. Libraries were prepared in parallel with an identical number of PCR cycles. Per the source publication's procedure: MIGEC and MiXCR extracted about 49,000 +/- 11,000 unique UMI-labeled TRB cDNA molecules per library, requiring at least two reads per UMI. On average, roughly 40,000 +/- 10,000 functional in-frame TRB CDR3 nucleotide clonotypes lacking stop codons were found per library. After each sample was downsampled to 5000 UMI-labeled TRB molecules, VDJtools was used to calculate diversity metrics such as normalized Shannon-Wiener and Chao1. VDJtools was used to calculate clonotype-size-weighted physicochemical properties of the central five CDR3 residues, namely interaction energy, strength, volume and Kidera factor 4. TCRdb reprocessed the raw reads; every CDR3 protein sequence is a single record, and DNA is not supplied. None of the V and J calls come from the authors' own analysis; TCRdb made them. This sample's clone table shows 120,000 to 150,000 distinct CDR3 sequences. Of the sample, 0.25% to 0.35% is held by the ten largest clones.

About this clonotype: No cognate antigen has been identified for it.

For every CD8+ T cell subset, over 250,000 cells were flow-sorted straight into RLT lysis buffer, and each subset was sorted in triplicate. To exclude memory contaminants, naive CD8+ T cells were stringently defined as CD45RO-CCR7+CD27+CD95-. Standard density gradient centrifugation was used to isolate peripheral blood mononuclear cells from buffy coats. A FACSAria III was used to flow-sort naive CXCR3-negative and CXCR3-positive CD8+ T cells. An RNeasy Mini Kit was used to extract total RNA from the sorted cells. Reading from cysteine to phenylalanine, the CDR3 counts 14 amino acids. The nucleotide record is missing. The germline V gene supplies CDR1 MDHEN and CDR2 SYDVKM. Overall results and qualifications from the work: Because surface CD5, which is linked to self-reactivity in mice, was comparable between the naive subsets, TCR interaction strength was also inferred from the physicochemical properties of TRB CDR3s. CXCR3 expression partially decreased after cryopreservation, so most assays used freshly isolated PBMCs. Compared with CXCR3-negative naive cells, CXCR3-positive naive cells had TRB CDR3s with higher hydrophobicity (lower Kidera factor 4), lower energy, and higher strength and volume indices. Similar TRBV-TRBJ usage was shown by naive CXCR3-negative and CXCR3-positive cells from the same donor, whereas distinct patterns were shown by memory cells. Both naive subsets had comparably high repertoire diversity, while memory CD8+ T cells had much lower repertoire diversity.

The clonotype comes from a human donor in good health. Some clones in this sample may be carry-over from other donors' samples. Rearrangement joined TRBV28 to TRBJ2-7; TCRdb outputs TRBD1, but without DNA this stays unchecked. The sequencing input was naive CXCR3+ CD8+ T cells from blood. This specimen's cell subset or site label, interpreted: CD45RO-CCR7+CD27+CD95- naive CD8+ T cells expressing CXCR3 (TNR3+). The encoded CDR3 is CASANPGGSYEQYF.